Below, 14 T cell receptor beta chains from the same sample are listed, as sequenced in a study of CD8 T cells in ankylosing spondylitis. Which antigens these TCRs recognize remains unknown. Study results and limitations: Among TCR beta sequences, a motif of eight highly homologous variants appeared characteristic of ankylosing spondylitis blood.

Using its own MiXCR run on the 5' RACE reads, TCRdb lists one record per CDR3 protein. The sample holds fewer than 500,000 distinct CDR3 sequences, approximately 26% seen once. What was sequenced was blood, either unsorted or a sorted T cell fraction (not recorded which). The receptors come from a male donor with ankylosing spondylitis.

J is TRBJ2-1 and V is TRBV4-1; TRBD2 is a possible D gene (6 bases). Germline V gene lookup returns CDR1 MGHRA and CDR2 YSYEKL. V was shortened by 0 bases and J by 5 bases, with 8 bases between the two germline ends. The CDR3 runs 14 residues. CDR3 sequence: CASSQEGRHNEQFF. CDR3 nucleotide sequence: TGCGCCAGCAGCCAAGAGGGGAGGCACAATGAGCAGTTCTTC.

This clonotype was counted only a few times. V and J are TRBV5-1 and TRBJ2-5; D may be TRBD1 or TRBD2 (5 bases each). There are 15 residues in the CDR3. The V and J ends lost 0 bases and 5 bases respectively, with 14 bases between them. Germline V gives CDR1 SGHRS, CDR2 YFSETQ. As DNA, the CDR3 is TGCGCCAGCAGCTTGGCCGGGACGGATGGTGAGACCCAGTACTTC. Amino acid sequence: CASSLAGTDGETQYF.

The chain uses TRBV3-1 and TRBJ2-3; 8 bases are shared with TRBD2. The germline V gene encodes CDR1 LGHDT and CDR2 YNNKEL (reference sequence). V was pared by 6 bases and J by 4 bases, with 3 bases of the junction left unmatched. CDR3 size: 13 residues. CDR3 loop: CASRTGGADTQYF. Here the CDR3 DNA reads TGTGCCAGCAGGACCGGGGGGGCAGATACGCAGTATTTT.

This chain uses TRBV3-1 with TRBJ2-7, with D uncertain. The CDR3 spans 15 residues. Trimming pared 1 base from V and 0 bases from J, leaving 10 bases between. In germline, CDR1 is LGHDT, CDR2 YNNKEL (reference sequence). As DNA, the CDR3 is TGTGCCAGCAGCCAAGGCCTTTCTAGCTCCTACGAGCAGTACTTC. This gives the protein CASSQGLSSSYEQYF.

This clonotype has ten or more counts. V is TRBV12-3 or TRBV12-4 and J is TRBJ2-2; D is unclear. This CDR3 has 13 amino acids. The V and J ends lost 4 bases and 1 base respectively, with 4 bases between them. The CDR3 sequence: CASSSRNTGELFF. The CDR3 DNA reads as TGTGCCAGCAGTTCCCGGAACACCGGGGAGCTGTTTTTT.

V usage is TRBV9 and J usage is TRBJ1-4, with TRBD1 as a possible D gene (5 bases). The CDR3 is 15 amino acids. Germline CDR1 reads SGDLS; CDR2 reads YYNGEE. Between the trimmed V and J ends, which lost 0 bases and 4 bases, there was a span of 10 bases. The CDR3 protein is CASSVAGRVNEKLFF. Written as DNA, the CDR3 is TGTGCCAGCAGCGTAGCGGGCAGGGTTAATGAAAAACTGTTTTTT.

The table lists this clonotype with many counts. J is TRBJ1-1 and V is TRBV5-1, with 10 bases lining up with TRBD1. V lost 4 bases, J lost 1 base, and 7 bases stayed unmatched. The CDR3 runs to 16 residues. Germline values: CDR1 SGHRS, CDR2 YFSETQ. The CDR3 protein is CASSREDRGGNTEAFF. CDR3 coding DNA: TGCGCCAGCAGCCGCGAGGACAGGGGGGGGAACACTGAAGCTTTCTTT.

This clonotype has a single count. The J gene is TRBJ1-5, the V gene TRBV20-1; D not certain. The germline gives CDR1 DFQATT, CDR2 SNEGSKA (reference sequence). There are 16 residues in the CDR3. The CDR3 sequence: CSTGRSRLGSNQPQHF. CDR3 nucleotide sequence: TGCAGCACTGGGAGGAGTAGGTTGGGTAGCAATCAGCCCCAGCATTTT.

The rearrangement joins TRBV15 to TRBJ1-1; D is unclear. The V gene's germline CDR1 is LNHNV and CDR2 YYDKDF (reference sequence). The CDR3 is 12 amino acids. Trimming removed 5 bases at V and 5 bases at J, with 9 bases between. The CDR3 coding sequence is TGTGCCACCAGCCCGAAGAATACTGAAGCTTTCTTT. Its translation is CATSPKNTEAFF.

The rearrangement links TRBV12-3 or TRBV12-4 to TRBJ2-2; a weak D match, TRBD2 (5 bases). The CDR3 contains 13 residues. The ends were cut back, 6 bases at V and 6 bases at J, with 11 bases in the middle. The CDR3 DNA is TGTGCCAGCAGCCCGCGGACTCCCGGGGAGCTGTTTTTT. This sequence encodes CASSPRTPGELFF.

This clonotype has more than one count but fewer than ten. The chain links TRBV20-1 to TRBJ2-3; 9 nucleotides match TRBD2. The CDR3 is made up of 13 amino acids. J gave up 3 bases and V 6 bases, and 4 bases lay outside the gene matches. From germline, CDR1 is DFQATT and CDR2 SNEGSKA (reference sequence). The CDR3 nucleotides are TGCAGTGCAGGAGCGGGAGGTACAGATACGCAGTATTTT. This sequence encodes CSAGAGGTDTQYF.

This clonotype was counted a few times. The chain has TRBV12-3 or TRBV12-4 and TRBJ2-5, with 7 nucleotides matching TRBD1. V lost 5 bases, J lost 6 bases, and 12 bases stayed unmatched. The CDR3 contains 15 residues. The CDR3 loop is CASSGGGRGYQTQYF. The CDR3 coding sequence is TGTGCCAGCAGTGGGGGCGGCAGGGGGTATCAGACCCAGTACTTC.

This clonotype was detected a few times. The V gene is TRBV30, the J gene TRBJ2-5, with D perhaps TRBD2 (5 bases). CDR1 and CDR2 from the germline V gene are GTSNPN and SVGIG (reference sequence). The CDR3 loop spans 11 amino acids. Trimming took 7 bases from V and 5 from J, leaving 11 bases between them. Here the CDR3 DNA reads TGTGCCTCCGGGATAGTGGAGACCCAGTACTTC. This gives the protein CASGIVETQYF.

The chain couples TRBV2 to TRBJ2-4, with D uncertain. The CDR3 is 14 amino acids. Trimming removed 4 bases from V and 7 bases from J, with 14 bases in between. Germline V gene sequence: CDR1 SNHLY, CDR2 FYNNEI. CDR3 amino acids: CASSADVLQNIQYF. CDR3 DNA sequence: TGTGCCAGCAGTGCGGACGTTCTCCAGAACATTCAGTACTTC.